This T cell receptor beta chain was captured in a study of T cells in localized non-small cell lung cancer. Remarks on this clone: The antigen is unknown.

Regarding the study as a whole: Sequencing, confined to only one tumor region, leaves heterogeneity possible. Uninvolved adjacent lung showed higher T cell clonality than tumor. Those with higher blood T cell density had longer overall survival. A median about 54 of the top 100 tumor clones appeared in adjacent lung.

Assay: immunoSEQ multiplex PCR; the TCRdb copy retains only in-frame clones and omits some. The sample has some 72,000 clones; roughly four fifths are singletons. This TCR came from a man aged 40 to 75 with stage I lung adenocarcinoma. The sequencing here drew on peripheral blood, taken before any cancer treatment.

CDR3 nucleotides: TGTGCCAGCAGCTTACAGGGGGGAGACACTGAAGCTTTCTTT. It is translated as CASSLQGGDTEAFF. The chain carries TRBV7-3 and TRBJ1-1, with TRBD1 identical over 7 bases. V lost 2 bases to trimming and J lost 3 bases; unmatched junction nucleotides: 3. Germline assignment: CDR1 SGHTA and CDR2 FQGTGA. The CDR3 sequence is 14 residues long.